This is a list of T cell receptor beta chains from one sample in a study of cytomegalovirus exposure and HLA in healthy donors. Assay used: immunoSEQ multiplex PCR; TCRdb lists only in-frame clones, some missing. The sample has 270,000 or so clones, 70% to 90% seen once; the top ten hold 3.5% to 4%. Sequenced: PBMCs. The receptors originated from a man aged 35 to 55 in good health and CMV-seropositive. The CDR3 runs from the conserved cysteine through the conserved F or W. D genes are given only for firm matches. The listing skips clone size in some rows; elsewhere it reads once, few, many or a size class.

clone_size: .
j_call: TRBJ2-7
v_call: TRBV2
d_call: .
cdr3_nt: TGTGCCACCCGGAGGGAGTGGAGCTCCTACGAGCAGTACTTC
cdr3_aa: CATRREWSSYEQYF

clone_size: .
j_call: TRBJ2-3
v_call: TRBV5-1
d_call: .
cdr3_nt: TGCGCCAGCAGCTTGGTGGGAGGTAGCACAGATACGCAGTATTTT
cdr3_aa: CASSLVGGSTDTQYF

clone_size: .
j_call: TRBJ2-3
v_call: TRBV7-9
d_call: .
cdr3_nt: TGTTCCAGCAGCTCCCTGGGAGCGGTTAGCACAGATACGCAGTATTTT
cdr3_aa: CSSSSLGAVSTDTQYF

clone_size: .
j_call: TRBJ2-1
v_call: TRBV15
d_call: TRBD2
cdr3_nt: TGTGCCACCAGCAGAGACGGGAGGGCCGGGGGTGAGCAGTTCTTC
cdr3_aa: CATSRDGRAGGEQFF

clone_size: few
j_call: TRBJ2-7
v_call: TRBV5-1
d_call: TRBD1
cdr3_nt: TGCGCCAGCAGCTCGGACAGGGAGGCCTACGAGCAGTACTTC
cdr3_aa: CASSSDREAYEQYF

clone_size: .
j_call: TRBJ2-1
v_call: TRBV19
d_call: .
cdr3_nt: TGTGCCAGTATGAGTGGTGGTTGGGAGCAGTTCTTC
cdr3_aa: CASMSGGWEQFF

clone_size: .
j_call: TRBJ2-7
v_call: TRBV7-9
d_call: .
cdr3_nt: TGTGCCAGCTGGGGCGGCTCCTACGAGCAGTACTTC
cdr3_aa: CASWGGSYEQYF

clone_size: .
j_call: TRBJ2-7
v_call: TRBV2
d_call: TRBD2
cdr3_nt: TGTGCCAGCAGGGGGCCTCCGGGGGGGGCCGAGCAGTACTTC
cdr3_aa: CASRGPPGGAEQYF

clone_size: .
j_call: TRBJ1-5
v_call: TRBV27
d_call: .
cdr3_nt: TGTGCCAGCAGTTCTTTGCAGGGTTCGAGACAGCCCCAGCATTTT
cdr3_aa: CASSSLQGSRQPQHF

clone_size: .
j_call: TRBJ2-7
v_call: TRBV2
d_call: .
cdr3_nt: TGTGCCAACCACAGGCGGTCGACGGGCGAGCAGTACTTC
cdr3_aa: CANHRRSTGEQYF

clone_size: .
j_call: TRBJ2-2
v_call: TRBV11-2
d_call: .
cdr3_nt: TGTGCCAGCAGCGTTGGCAAAGGGGGTCGAACCGGGGAGCTGTTTTTT
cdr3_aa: CASSVGKGGRTGELFF

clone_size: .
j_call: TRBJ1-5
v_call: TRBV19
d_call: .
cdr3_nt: TGTGCCAGTAGTATAAACGGTAATAGCAATCAGCCCCAGCATTTT
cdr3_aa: CASSINGNSNQPQHF

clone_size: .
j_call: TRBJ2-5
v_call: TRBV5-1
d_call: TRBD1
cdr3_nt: TGCGCCAGCAGCAAGGACAGGGCCCAAGAGACCCAGTACTTC
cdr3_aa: CASSKDRAQETQYF

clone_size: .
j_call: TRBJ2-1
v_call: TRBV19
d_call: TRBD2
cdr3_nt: TGTGCCAGTAGTCCTAGCGGGAGCGACAATGAGCAGTTCTTC
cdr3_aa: CASSPSGSDNEQFF

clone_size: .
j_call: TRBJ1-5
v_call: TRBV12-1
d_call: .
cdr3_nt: TGTGCCAGCAGCTTTAGACCCGGTTGGAGAGGCAATCAGCCCCAGCATTTT
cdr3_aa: CASSFRPGWRGNQPQHF

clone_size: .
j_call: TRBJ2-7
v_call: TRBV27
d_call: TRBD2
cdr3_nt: TGTGCCAGCAGTACCCGAGGAGCGGGAGTCGGCGAGCAGTACTTC
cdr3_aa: CASSTRGAGVGEQYF

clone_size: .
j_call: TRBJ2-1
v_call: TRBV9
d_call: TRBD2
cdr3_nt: TGTGCCAGCAGCCCCCGGCAGCGGGAGTACAATGAGCAGTTCTTC
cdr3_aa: CASSPRQREYNEQFF

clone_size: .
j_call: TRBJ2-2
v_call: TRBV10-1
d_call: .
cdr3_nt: TGCGCCAGCAGCTTGCCTAGCACCGGGGAGCTGTTTTTT
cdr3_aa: CASSLPSTGELFF

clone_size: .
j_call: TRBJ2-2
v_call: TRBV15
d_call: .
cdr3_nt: TGTGCCACCAGCAGAGATGGGGCGAGAGGCGGGGAGCTGTTTTTT
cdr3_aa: CATSRDGARGGELFF

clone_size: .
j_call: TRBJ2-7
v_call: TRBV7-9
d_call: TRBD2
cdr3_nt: TGTGCCAGCAGCGAACCGAGAGCGGGAGGGCTCTACGAGCAGTACTTC
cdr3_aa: CASSEPRAGGLYEQYF